This is a list of T cell receptor beta chains from one sample in a study of CD8 T cells in ankylosing spondylitis. TCRdb independently ran MiXCR on the 5' RACE reads; one entry per CDR3 protein. The sample has 350,000 to 550,000 distinct CDR3 sequences; around 26% are singletons. The sample was blood, either unsorted or a sorted T cell fraction (not recorded which). The receptors were sampled from a male donor with ankylosing spondylitis. Both conserved end residues are trimmed from each CDR3. Expanded clones get a size class; other rows say once, few or many, or leave the size out.

>TRBJ2-3|TRBV20-1|few
SAQREFIDTQY
>TRBJ1-2|TRBV20-1|few
SAPKGGDYGYT
>TRBJ1-1|TRBV20-1|few
SASLSGTEAF
>TRBJ2-4|TRBV5-1|many
ASSLAGHGAKNIQY
>TRBJ1-1|TRBV2|NA
ASNRDMNTEAF
>TRBJ2-3|TRBV7-8|NA
ASSRRTLASTDTQY
>TRBJ1-1|TRBV7-9|NA
ASSLKVNTEAF
>TRBJ2-7|TRBV18|NA
ASSPPGRGASYEQY
>TRBJ1-5|TRBV20-1|few
SARGGTDQPQH
>TRBJ2-5|TRBV20-1|NA
SAPVGQTQY
>TRBJ2-1|TRBV24-1|few
ATSDHDPVSYNEQF
>TRBJ2-1|TRBV29-1|few
SVEDLQGRANYNEQF
>TRBJ1-1|TRBV5-1|few
ASSLAFLTGRAEAF
>TRBJ1-5|TRBV10-2|NA
ASRDQPQH
>TRBJ2-1|TRBV6-1|few
ASTGHWPLEQF
>TRBJ1-2|TRBV20-1|NA
SARPRDRGDYGYT
>TRBJ1-1|TRBV7-9|few
ASSLIEGIAEAF